This T cell receptor (beta chain) was sequenced for a study of blood T cell repertoires in COVID-19. Study background: Both acute and convalescent COVID-19 samples were obtained from the United States, Italy and Spain.

V shed 3 bases, J shed 1 base, and the junction held 5 bases outside the gene matches. The CDR3 has 16 amino acids. CDR1 is SGHRS and CDR2 is YFSETQ in the germline V gene. Donors in Cohort 3 who had recovered were those with two negative PCRs, healthcare professional clearance, or resolution of their symptoms. Method: immunoSEQ multiplex PCR; TCRdb's copy keeps in-frame clones and lacks some. Of about 300,000 clones listed, 80% to 95% were seen once; the top ten hold roughly 1.1%. This clone was seen a few times. Material: PBMCs or T cells enriched from blood (not recorded which). The rearrangement uses TRBV5-1 and TRBJ2-1, with TRBD2 matching over 9 bases. The TCR comes from a woman younger than 45 who had recovered from COVID-19. DNA for the CDR3: TGCGCCAGCAGCTCTGGCGGGGGGGGTTCCTACAATGAGCAGTTCTTC. Its translation is CASSSGGGGSYNEQFF.